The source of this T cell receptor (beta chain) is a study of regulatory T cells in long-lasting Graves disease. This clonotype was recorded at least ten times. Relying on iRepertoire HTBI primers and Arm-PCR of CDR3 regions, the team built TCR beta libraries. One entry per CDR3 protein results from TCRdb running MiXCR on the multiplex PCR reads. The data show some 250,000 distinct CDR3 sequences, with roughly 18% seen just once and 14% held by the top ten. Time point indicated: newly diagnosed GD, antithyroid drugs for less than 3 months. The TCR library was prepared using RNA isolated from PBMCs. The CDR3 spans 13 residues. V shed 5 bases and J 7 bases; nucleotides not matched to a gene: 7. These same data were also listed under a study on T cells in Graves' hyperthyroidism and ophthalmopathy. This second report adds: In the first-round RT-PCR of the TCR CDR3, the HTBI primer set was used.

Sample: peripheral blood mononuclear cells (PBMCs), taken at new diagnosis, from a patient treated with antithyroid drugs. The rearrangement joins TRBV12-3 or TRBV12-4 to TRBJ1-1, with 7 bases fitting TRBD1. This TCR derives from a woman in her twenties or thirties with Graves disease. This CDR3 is CASSTQGPLEAFF. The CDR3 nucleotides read TGTGCCAGCAGTACACAGGGGCCACTTGAAGCTTTCTTT.